The entry below describes one T cell receptor beta chain. The antigen remains unidentified. V lost 5 bases, J lost 7 bases, and 14 bases lay in between. Germline assignment: CDR1 SGHVS and CDR2 FNYEAQ. There are 14 residues in the CDR3. This sample is part of a study of cytotoxic CD8 clonotypes in ibrutinib-treated CLL. The overall study: Across the patients, roughly ten were relapsed/refractory, 15 treatment-naive and about 17 IGHV unmutated.

Measured with immunoSEQ multiplex PCR; TCRdb has only the in-frame clones, and not every one. The sample lists some 310,000 clones, around four fifths seen once, with approximately 7% in the top ten. Study-wide results and limits: Baseline clonality was higher than in age-matched healthy donors and moved in step with circulating CD8+ T-cell counts.

The sample consisted of PBMCs, taken before ibrutinib treatment. This clonotype was obtained from a human donor with chronic lymphocytic leukemia. The chain combines TRBV7-6 with TRBJ2-2; a possible D gene is TRBD2 (5 bases). CDR3 loop: CASSALGALGELFF. The CDR3 bases are TGTGCCAGCAGCGCCCTGGGAGCACTCGGGGAGCTGTTTTTT.